This T cell receptor beta chain was identified during a study of OX40 agonist ivuxolimab in advanced cancers. Regarding the study in general: Ivuxolimab, which targeted the costimulatory receptor OX40 (CD134), was an agonistic, fully human IgG2 monoclonal antibody. Intravenous ivuxolimab was administered to patients every 2 weeks at six dose levels: 0.01, 0.1, 0.3, 1.5, 3 and 10 mg/kg. Of the roughly 51 patients in dose escalation, 19 had hepatocellular carcinoma, some 15 had melanoma, 9 had renal cell carcinoma and 9 had head and neck cancer. The dose-escalation cohort was roughly 83% male with a mean age of approximately 60 years, ranging from roughly 23 to 79. Patients were allowed to have had prior anti-PD-1, anti-PD-L1 or anti-CTLA-4 therapy, and more than 35% of the dose-escalation patients had been treated with checkpoint inhibitors. Three dose-escalation patients achieved partial responses, one with hepatocellular carcinoma and two with cutaneous melanoma. Peripheral TCRbeta sequencing was intended to test whether TCR sequence diversity was altered and clonal T-cell expansion was caused by ivuxolimab. The paper describes the monotherapy dose-escalation part (N = 52 patients) of the phase I trial of ivuxolimab.

The CDR3 sequence holds 12 residues, the cysteine and phenylalanine included. Only the CDR3 part of the read is kept: 36 bases, read in frame from the first base. Trimming costs V 3 bases and J 4 bases, and their ends lie 7 bases apart. CDR1 SQVTM and CDR2 ANQGSEA are derived from the germline V gene. General study outcomes and caveats: Low levels of normalized T-cell clonal expansion were also seen in some patients who did not respond. At doses from 0.1 to 3.0 mg/kg, clonal expansion was seen in both CD4+ and CD8+ blood T cells between baseline and week 6. In the 0.1-3.0 mg/kg groups, partial responders were among the patients with the lowest normalized peripheral clonal expansion, particularly in CD8+ T cells. After ivuxolimab, CD8+ T cells had more expanded clones than CD4+ T cells on average. The antigen specificity of the clonally expanded peripheral T cells was not determined.

For this clone: The specificity of this receptor is unknown. Nothing much larger sits one base from this clone, and base qualities are not available.

Genomic DNA was extracted from sorted cells for sequencing of the TCRbeta CDR3 region. The immunoSEQ Assay was used for sequencing of TCRbeta CDR3 regions. TCRdb retrieved this table from immuneACCESS and kept in-frame rearrangements only. Not all clones are present; in checked studies, unresolved V genes account for under half, and no reason is known for the remainder. The sample has about 15,000 clones on record, 60% to 80% of them singletons. The ten largest make up 35% to 40% of the sample. The trial excluded patients who had a history of autoimmune disease or who were on systemic immunosuppression. Peripheral blood for TCR sequencing was collected from all dose cohorts at baseline, on cycle 4 day 1, and on cycle 7 day 1. The samples were drawn from a first-in-human, open-label, multicenter phase I dose-escalation trial of ivuxolimab. The trial enrolled adults with locally advanced or metastatic head and neck squamous cell, hepatocellular, melanoma or renal cell carcinoma. Before TCR sequencing, CD4+ T cells and CD8+ T cells from peripheral blood were sorted into separate populations.

Sequencing was performed on CD4+ or CD8+ T cells sorted from blood, taken in a trial of the OX40 agonist ivuxolimab. The chain is encoded by TRBV29-1 joined to TRBJ2-1; the D segment cannot be called with confidence. The source of this sequence is an adult with an advanced solid tumor such as melanoma, head and neck, liver or kidney cancer. Here the CDR3 is given as CSVESRYNEQFF. The base sequence is TGCAGCGTTGAGAGTCGGTACAATGAGCAGTTCTTC.